A single sample is the source of the 29 T cell receptor beta chains below, sequenced in a study of T cell repertoires in cytomegalovirus infection. TCRdb passed the reads through MiXCR, listing each CDR3 protein once. The sample contains some 200,000 distinct CDR3 sequences, roughly 20% of which appear only once. Sequenced sample: PBMCs. These receptors originate from a human donor in good health (CMV status not recorded). Some clones in this sample may be carry-over from other donors' samples.

The chain combines TRBV29-1 with TRBJ2-1; TRBD2 agrees at 11 bases. CDR3 size: 17 residues. Trimming removed 5 bases from V and 7 bases from J; junction bases left unmatched: 16. The germline V gene encodes CDR1 SQVTM and CDR2 ANQGSEA. For the CDR3, the DNA is TGCAGCGTTCCTAAACTAGCGGGGGCCGGAGGATGGAATGAGCAGTTCTTC. Protein sequence: CSVPKLAGAGGWNEQFF.

This clonotype has ten or more counts. The chain has TRBV4-1 and TRBJ1-2; D uncertain. Germline assignment: CDR1 MGHRA and CDR2 YSYEKL. The CDR3 has 8 residues. The CDR3, as DNA: TGCGCGGAGCGCGGCTACACCTTC. It translates to CAERGYTF.

Only a few counts were recorded for this clonotype. V gene TRBV28 combines with J gene TRBJ2-1; D unclear. There are 16 residues in the CDR3. Germline lookup yields CDR1 MDHEN and CDR2 SYDVKM. Trimming cost V 6 bases and J 4 bases, with 19 bases left between them. This CDR3 is CASSLDLSTQYNEQFF. DNA of the CDR3: TGTGCCAGCAGCTTAGACCTGAGTACTCAATACAATGAGCAGTTCTTC.

The chain has TRBV5-6 and TRBJ2-7; TRBD2 aligns across 15 bases. Germline V lookup: CDR1 SGHDT, CDR2 YYEEEE. CDR3 length: 18 amino acids. J was trimmed by 4 bases and V by 3 bases; bases with no gene match: 11. In DNA, the CDR3 is TGTGCCAGCAGCTACGGCGTGGGGACTAGCGGGAGGAGATACGAGCAGTACTTC. This sequence encodes CASSYGVGTSGRRYEQYF.

CDR3 sequence reads: CASSGVGSQPQHF. Here the CDR3 DNA reads TGTGCCAGCAGCGGCGTAGGGAGTCAGCCCCAGCATTTT. The chain has TRBV7-4 and TRBJ1-5; D uncertain. Between the trimmed V and J ends, which lost 5 bases and 6 bases, there was a span of 11 bases. This CDR3 spans 13 amino acids. The germline V gene has CDR1 SGHVT and CDR2 SQSDAQ.

At least ten counts were recorded for this clonotype. This rearrangement joins TRBV7-6 to TRBJ2-1; 11 bases agree with TRBD2. The germline V gene has CDR1 SGHVS and CDR2 FNYEAQ. The trim removed 4 bases at V and 10 bases at J, leaving 12 bases unmatched. The CDR3 runs 16 residues. CDR3 protein: CASSSASGRLGGEQFF. As DNA, the CDR3 is TGTGCCAGCAGCTCCGCTAGCGGGAGGCTCGGGGGGGAGCAGTTCTTC.

The chain joins TRBV9 to TRBJ2-2, with no clear D. Germline CDR1 reads SGDLS; CDR2 reads YYNGEE. The CDR3 covers 13 residues. V was cut by 3 bases and J by 4 bases, with 7 bases left in between. Here the CDR3 reads CASSGMSTGELFF. Here the CDR3 DNA reads TGTGCCAGCAGCGGAATGAGCACCGGGGAGCTGTTTTTT. The whole variable domain, filled in from reference TRBV9 and TRBJ2-2, reads DSGVTQTPKHLITATGQRVTLRCSPRSGDLSVYWYQQSLDQGLQFLIQYYNGEERAKGNILERFSAQQFPDLHSELNLSSLELGDSALYFCASSGMSTGELFFGEGSRLTVL.

In this sample, this clonotype turned up a few times. Here the CDR3 reads CASMPGVSSYNEQFF. The DNA of the CDR3 is TGTGCCAGCATGCCGGGGGTGAGCTCCTACAATGAGCAGTTCTTC. The chain links TRBV2 to TRBJ2-1, with a possible D match to TRBD2 (6 bases). There are 15 residues in the CDR3. V was trimmed by 7 bases and J by 0 bases, leaving 13 bases between them. Per germline, CDR1 SNHLY and CDR2 FYNNEI.

This chain connects TRBV7-2 to TRBJ1-2, with 11 bases identical to TRBD1. CDR1 is SGHTA, CDR2 FQGNSA, per germline. This CDR3 region has 14 residues. The V segment lost 5 bases and the J segment 6 bases; nucleotides outside the gene matches: 5. The CDR3 loop is CASSKDRGPNGYTF. The CDR3 coding sequence is TGTGCCAGCAGCAAGGACAGGGGGCCGAATGGCTACACCTTC.

The chain joins TRBV6-2 or TRBV6-3 to TRBJ2-1, with 16 bases matching TRBD2. This CDR3 has 18 residues. Trimming cost V 0 bases and J 5 bases; bases outside gene matches: 4. The germline V gene has CDR1 MNHEY and CDR2 SVGEGT. The CDR3 DNA is TGTGCCAGCAGTTACTCCGGGACTAGCGGGAGGGCCAACAATGAGCAGTTCTTC. Residues: CASSYSGTSGRANNEQFF.

This clonotype was seen ten or more times. The chain joins TRBV7-9 to TRBJ2-4; 8 bases align to TRBD2. This CDR3 contains 16 residues. Losses at the gene ends were 4 bases for V and 9 bases for J; bases not matched to a gene: 14. Germline V gives CDR1 SEHNR, CDR2 FQNEAQ (reference sequence). The CDR3 sequence: CASSSIGTPGGSIQYF. The CDR3, as DNA: TGTGCCAGCAGCTCAATCGGCACCCCGGGGGGGAGCATTCAGTACTTC.

The chain recombines TRBV14 with TRBJ1-4; D unclear. Trimming left V 3 bases short and J 5 bases short, with 7 bases between. CDR3 size: 13 residues. Germline-derived CDR1 and CDR2 are SGHDN and FVKESK. This chain's CDR3 is CASSHRLNEKLFF. Written as DNA, the CDR3 is TGTGCCAGCAGCCATCGGCTGAATGAAAAACTGTTTTTT.

This clonotype was detected only a few times. The chain uses TRBV29-1 and TRBJ2-3; weak D call: TRBD2 (5 bases). The CDR3 is 13 residues long. The V gene's germline CDR1 is SQVTM and CDR2 ANQGSEA. Trimming left V 3 bases short and J 2 bases short, with 9 bases between. This CDR3 is CSVDASSTDTQYF. In nucleotides, the CDR3 is TGCAGCGTTGACGCTAGCTCCACAGATACGCAGTATTTT.

This clonotype has just a few counts. V gene TRBV6-1 combines with J gene TRBJ2-7; D perhaps matches TRBD1 (6 bases). The CDR3 is 14 amino acids. Per the germline V gene, CDR1 is MNHNS and CDR2 is SASEGT. V was clipped by 6 bases and J by 4 bases, with 16 bases between them. The chain's CDR3 is CASSQHRVQYEQYF. In nucleotides, the CDR3 is TGTGCCAGCAGCCAGCACAGGGTCCAATACGAGCAGTACTTC.

CDR3 residues: CASTQEGRYGYTF. The CDR3 DNA follows: TGTGCCAGCACCCAGGAAGGTCGCTATGGCTACACCTTC. The chain is built from TRBV12-3 or TRBV12-4 and TRBJ1-2; D call uncertain. There are 13 residues in the CDR3. V was pared by 7 bases and J by 4 bases, with 13 bases between.

This clonotype was seen ten or more times. The V call is TRBV7-8, the J call TRBJ2-5; 8 bases fit TRBD1. In germline, CDR1 is SGHVS, CDR2 FQNEAQ. J gave up 1 base and V 5 bases, and 6 bases lay outside the gene matches. There are 15 residues in the CDR3. CDR3 protein: CASSPGQGGQETQYF. The CDR3 DNA sequence: TGTGCCAGCAGCCCCGGACAGGGTGGCCAAGAGACCCAGTACTTC. Combining the CDR3 with reference TRBV7-8 and TRBJ2-5 gives the whole variable domain GAGVSQSPRYKVAKRGQDVALRCDPISGHVSLFWYQQALGQGPEFLTYFQNEAQLDKSGLPSDRFFAERPEGSVSTLKIQRTQQEDSAVYLCASSPGQGGQETQYFGPGTRLLVL.

In the case of this clonotype: Sequence at one end of the junction differs from germline and may be a read error. The rearrangement uses TRBV7-6 and TRBJ2-5, with TRBD1 matching 8 bases. The CDR3 runs to 14 residues. CDR1 is SGHVS, CDR2 FNYEAQ, per germline. The chain's CDR3 is CTSSPRDRRQTQYF. The DNA of the CDR3 is TGTACCAGCAGCCCCCGGGACAGGCGCCAGACCCAGTACTTC.

This clonotype was seen ten or more times. The chain employs TRBV7-3 and TRBJ2-5; TRBD1 matches at 12 bases. Trimming at V came to 5 bases and at J to 4 bases, leaving 11 bases not matched to a gene. The CDR3 is 17 residues long. Per the germline V gene, CDR1 is SGHTA and CDR2 is FQGTGA. CDR3 in amino acids: CASSPLPGDRGRETQYF. CDR3 nucleotide sequence: TGTGCCAGCAGCCCCCTACCCGGGGACAGGGGGCGAGAGACCCAGTACTTC. The full variable domain, in which reference TRBV7-3 and TRBJ2-5 provide the parts outside the CDR3, is GAGVSQTPSNKVTEKGKYVELRCDPISGHTALYWYRQSLGQGPEFLIYFQGTGAADDSGLPNDRFFAVRPEGSVSTLKIQRTERGDSAVYLCASSPLPGDRGRETQYFGPGTRLLVL.

This clonotype occurred a few times. The V call is TRBV19, the J call TRBJ1-2; D gene ambiguous. V was clipped by 10 bases and J by 6 bases, with 12 bases between them. CDR3 length: 11 amino acids. The V gene's germline CDR1 is LNHDA and CDR2 SQIVND (reference sequence). Here the CDR3 DNA reads TGTGCCACCAACCGAAGGGATGGCTACACCTTC. It codes for CATNRRDGYTF.

This clonotype has at least ten counts. The V and J genes are TRBV28 and TRBJ2-7; the match to TRBD2 covers 12 bases. This CDR3 has 19 amino acids. The trim removed 2 bases at V and 3 bases at J, leaving 14 bases unmatched. Germline V gives CDR1 MDHEN, CDR2 SYDVKM. The DNA for the CDR3 is TGTGCCAGCAGTTTACCCCCCAGACTAGCGGGAGTAGGGGGCTACGAGCAGTACTTC. This gives the protein CASSLPPRLAGVGGYEQYF.

J is TRBJ2-2 and V is TRBV5-1; a weak D match, TRBD1 (5 bases). The CDR3 is 14 amino acids. Germline V gene lookup returns CDR1 SGHRS and CDR2 YFSETQ. Trimming removed 3 bases at V and 4 bases at J, with 10 bases between. The CDR3 loop reads CASSSQVPTGELFF. The CDR3 bases are TGCGCCAGCAGCTCACAGGTCCCCACCGGGGAGCTGTTTTTT.

The V gene is TRBV7-9, the J gene TRBJ2-1, with a possible D match to TRBD1 (6 bases). This CDR3 is 14 amino acids long. V was clipped by 6 bases and J by 1 base, with 10 bases between them. Per germline, CDR1 SEHNR and CDR2 FQNEAQ (reference sequence). For the CDR3, the DNA is TGTGCCAGCAGGACGACAGGATCCTACAATGAGCAGTTCTTC. The encoded protein is CASRTTGSYNEQFF.

V gene TRBV7-1 combines with J gene TRBJ2-3; 8 nucleotides line up with TRBD2. TRBV7-1 is an ORF; its function is uncertain. V was pared by 10 bases and J by 4 bases, with 13 bases of the junction left unmatched. The CDR3 is 15 residues long. CDR3 region: CATPAAGGPPDTQYF. In DNA form, the CDR3 reads TGTGCCACCCCTGCCGCGGGGGGCCCCCCAGATACGCAGTATTTT.

This clonotype was picked up many times. The chain couples TRBV7-9 to TRBJ2-2, with D uncertain. This CDR3 contains 15 residues. Germline CDR1 is SEHNR and CDR2 is FQNEAQ (reference sequence). The V end lost 2 bases, the J end lost 1 base, and 8 bases lay between the germline ends. This CDR3 is CASSLISGNTGELFF. DNA of the CDR3: TGTGCCAGCAGCTTAATTTCCGGGAACACCGGGGAGCTGTTTTTT.

The rearrangement joins TRBV28 to TRBJ2-1; 12 positions agree with TRBD2. The ends lost 5 bases at V and 9 bases at J; junction bases unmatched: 8. Germline V gives CDR1 MDHEN, CDR2 SYDVKM. There are 15 residues in the CDR3. Here the CDR3 DNA reads TGTGCCAGCAGTGTATCTAGCGGGAGGGCTGGTGAGCAGTTCTTC. Translation: CASSVSSGRAGEQFF. The entire variable domain, with the rest obtained from reference TRBV28 and TRBJ2-1, is as follows: DVKVTQSSRYLVKRTGEKVFLECVQDMDHENMFWYRQDPGLGLRLIYFSYDVKMKEKGDIPEGYSVSREKKERFSLILESASTNQTSMYLCASSVSSGRAGEQFFGPGTRLTVL.

The chain combines TRBV15 with TRBJ2-5; D not certain. The germline V and J ends were trimmed by 1 base and 5 bases, with 8 bases remaining between them. The CDR3 contains 13 residues. Germline V CDR1 and CDR2: LNHNV, YYDKDF (reference sequence). CDR3 loop: CATSRAGEETQYF. The CDR3 coding sequence is TGTGCCACCAGCAGAGCTGGAGAGGAGACCCAGTACTTC.

V usage is TRBV2 and J usage is TRBJ2-3; TRBD2 matches at 7 bases. The V gene's germline CDR1 is SNHLY and CDR2 FYNNEI. The CDR3 is 15 residues long. J lost 2 bases, V lost 6 bases, and 8 bases had no gene match. CDR3 in amino acids: CASRRLSGDTDTQYF. Here the CDR3 DNA reads TGTGCCAGCAGACGACTAAGCGGGGACACAGATACGCAGTATTTT.

This clonotype has more than one count but fewer than ten. The J gene is TRBJ1-1, the V gene TRBV14, with 10 positions matching TRBD1. The CDR3 length is 15 residues. The ends lost 3 bases at V and 5 bases at J; junction bases unmatched: 6. The germline V gene encodes CDR1 SGHDN and CDR2 FVKESK. CDR3 sequence (DNA): TGTGCCAGCAGCCAGGACAGGGGGAGGTGGACTGAAGCTTTCTTT. This codes for CASSQDRGRWTEAFF.

J is TRBJ2-7 and V is TRBV9; 7 bases map to TRBD1. The V gene's germline CDR1 is SGDLS and CDR2 YYNGEE. The trim removed 2 bases at V and 6 bases at J, leaving 5 bases unmatched. The CDR3 length is 13 residues. The CDR3 nucleotides read TGTGCCAGCAGCGTCCGACAGGGACGCGAGCAGTACTTC. Translating it yields CASSVRQGREQYF.